The subject of this entry is one T cell receptor beta chain. The antigen is not known. CDR3 length: 13 amino acids. Between the trimmed V and J ends, which lost 6 bases and 4 bases, there was a span of 12 bases. CDR1 is MNHEY, CDR2 SVGAGI, per germline. From CD4+ cells came CD45RA+ naive and CD45RA-negative memory subsets. The data originate from a study of shared clonotypes between healthy human individuals. Study observations and caveats: Naive subsets generally had larger estimated richness than memory subsets.

Researchers divided each subset's genomic DNA evenly across several immunoSEQ plates. Authors' processing steps: As immunoSEQ supplied junction-only sequences (without quality scores), filtering differed. Generated by immunoSEQ multiplex PCR, the TCRdb table keeps only in-frame clones and is missing some. From that table come the V and J calls and clone size; the DNA was used to work out D and trimming. The sample lists about 670,000 clones; roughly 70% were seen once. The gene calls are TRBV6-5 and TRBJ2-5; D is ambiguous. The specimen was memory CD4+ T cells sorted from blood. Noted subset: CD45RA-negative fraction. This clonotype was sampled from a woman in her twenties or thirties in good health. The CDR3 here is CASRRPDVETQYF. Here the CDR3 DNA reads TGTGCCAGCAGACGACCAGACGTAGAGACCCAGTACTTC.